This T cell receptor beta chain originates from a study of T-cell reconstitution after alpha-beta-depleted transplantation in children. General observations from the study: T-cell numbers and diversity, one year after transplant, stemmed largely from T cells that were newly produced. As was reported, about two months after transplant, alpha-beta T cells came from several hundred expanded graft clones. The study traced high day-60 TCRbeta diversity in some patients to surviving recipient T cells and thymic progenitors.

Germline V lookup: CDR1 SGHRS, CDR2 YFSETQ. The CDR3 has 16 residues. The J segment lost 8 bases and the V segment lost 0 bases, leaving 9 bases of the junction unmatched. Preparation of the TCRbeta library was carried out with unique molecular identifiers. TCRdb passed the PCR reads through MiXCR, listing each CDR3 protein once. The data contain 60,000 to 100,000 distinct CDR3 sequences, less than 20% of them singletons. Only a few counts were recorded for this clonotype. The antigen remains unidentified. The sequence was obtained from a male patient aged 2 to 9 who had a stem cell transplant for acute lymphoblastic leukemia, so the T cells may come from the graft donor. The sample here was PBMCs, mostly from graft donor cells, taken 360 days after TCRalphabeta/CD19-depleted stem cell transplant. The chain employs TRBV5-1 and TRBJ2-2, with 8 bases that match TRBD1. The CDR3 here is CASSLAGQGRRGELFF. The CDR3 region has the DNA TGCGCCAGCAGCTTGGCCGGACAGGGCCGAAGGGGGGAGCTGTTTTTT.